This is a list of T cell receptor beta chains from one sample in a study of control samples from healthy donors and cancer patients. Profiled with immunoSEQ multiplex PCR; TCRdb holds only in-frame clones, not every one. This table holds around 170,000 clones, 80% to 90% found once. The specimen was blood. The origin of the receptors is a woman aged 30 to 39 in good health. CDR3s include the opening cysteine and the closing phenylalanine or tryptophan. A D gene is named only where the DNA matches it firmly. Clone sizes are given selectively: once, few, many, or a class where the clone is expanded.

TRBJ1-6 | TRBD1 | TRBV6-4 | . | TGTGCCAGCAGTGAGACGGGACAGGGGCGTTCACCCCTCCACTTT | CASSETGQGRSPLHF
TRBJ1-1 | . | TRBV4-2 | . | TGTGCCAGCAGCCAAGAGGGGGCAAGTACTGAAGCTTTCTTT | CASSQEGASTEAFF
TRBJ1-1 | . | TRBV6-5 | . | TGTGCCAGCAGCCTAACAGGGATCGGTGAAGCTTTCTTT | CASSLTGIGEAFF
TRBJ2-2 | . | TRBV24-1 | . | TGTGCCACCAGTGATTGGCGCGCGAACACCGGGGAGCTGTTTTTT | CATSDWRANTGELFF
TRBJ1-3 | . | TRBV6-1 | few | TGTGCCAGCAGTGACCTAGGAAACACCATATATTTT | CASSDLGNTIYF
TRBJ2-2 | . | TRBV6-6 | . | TGTGCCAGCAGTTTTAACACCGGGGAGCTGTTTTTT | CASSFNTGELFF
TRBJ1-6 | . | TRBV19 | . | TGTGCCAGCGGGGAGGGAGTGAATTCACCCCTCCACTTT | CASGEGVNSPLHF
TRBJ2-3 | TRBD2 | TRBV27 | . | TGTGCCAGCAGTTGGGTGGGCGGGAGAGGAGATACGCAGTATTTT | CASSWVGGRGDTQYF
TRBJ1-1 | TRBD1 | TRBV5-1 | . | TGCGCCAGCAGCTGGGGGACAGGGCGAGAGAACACTGAAGCTTTCTTT | CASSWGTGRENTEAFF
TRBJ2-3 | . | TRBV5-1 | . | TGCGCCAGCAGCGTCCGGGACAACACAGATACGCAGTATTTT | CASSVRDNTDTQYF
TRBJ2-1 | TRBD1 | TRBV24-1 | few | TGTGCCACCACAGGACAGGGTCCCTACAATGAGCAGTTCTTC | CATTGQGPYNEQFF
TRBJ2-5 | . | TRBV5-1 | . | TGCGCCAGCAGCCCCTCGGGCAGCCAAGAGACCCAGTACTTC | CASSPSGSQETQYF
TRBJ1-2 | . | TRBV5-6 | . | TGTGCCAGCAGCTTGACCGGGGGTGTCGGTGGCTACACCTTC | CASSLTGGVGGYTF
TRBJ2-1 | . | TRBV19 | . | TGTGCCAGTAGTTCGATCGGGGCGGGGCGTGTGCAGTTCTTC | CASSSIGAGRVQFF
TRBJ1-4 | TRBD1 | TRBV4-1 | . | TGCGCCAGCAGCCAACCACAGGGGTTCGGTGAAAAACTGTTTTTT | CASSQPQGFGEKLFF
TRBJ2-5 | . | TRBV5-1 | . | TGCGCCAGCAGCTTTAACGGGGGACAGTCATATCAAGAGACCCAGTACTTC | CASSFNGGQSYQETQYF
TRBJ2-7 | . | TRBV28 | . | TGTGCCAGCGATTCGGACTACGAGCAGTACTTC | CASDSDYEQYF
TRBJ2-3 | . | TRBV4-2 | . | TGTGCCAGCAGCCAAGTGGGAGATACGCAGTATTTT | CASSQVGDTQYF
TRBJ2-5 | . | TRBV12-5 | . | TGTGCTAGTGGTCTCTACCCGGGACGAAGCGGTGAAGAGACCCAGTACTTC | CASGLYPGRSGEETQYF
TRBJ1-2 | . | TRBV7-9 | . | TGTGCCAGCAGCTTAATAATGAACTATGGCTACACCTTC | CASSLIMNYGYTF
TRBJ2-2 | TRBD2 | TRBV7-9 | few | TGTGCCAGCAGCTTAGCGACGGGAGGGCCGGGCACCGGGGAGCTGTTTTTT | CASSLATGGPGTGELFF
TRBJ2-7 | . | TRBV6-1 | . | TGTGCCAGCAGGAATATAGCGGAGGCATCCTACGAGCAGTACTTC | CASRNIAEASYEQYF
TRBJ2-3 | TRBD2 | TRBV19 | . | TGTGCCAGTAGCACGCTTCGACTAGCGGGTTCGAGCACAGATACGCAGTATTTT | CASSTLRLAGSSTDTQYF
TRBJ2-5 | . | TRBV19 | . | TGTGCCAGTAGTAGTTCCGAAAGAGAGACCCAGTACTTC | CASSSSERETQYF
TRBJ1-2 | TRBD1 | TRBV27 | . | TGTGCCAGCAGACCAGGGACAGGGCGGCGGGATGGCTACACCTTC | CASRPGTGRRDGYTF
TRBJ1-2 | TRBD1 | TRBV6-5 | . | TGTGCCAGTAGAGATCGGACAGGGAGATCAGGTGGCTACACCTTC | CASRDRTGRSGGYTF
TRBJ2-3 | . | TRBV4-1 | . | TGCGCCACCAGGGGGGGGACAGATACGCAGTATTTT | CATRGGTDTQYF
TRBJ2-2 | . | TRBV6-5 | . | TGTGCCAGCAGTCGAAGCCCTGGAGGGACCGGGGAGCTGTTTTTT | CASSRSPGGTGELFF
TRBJ2-3 | TRBD2 | TRBV7-8 | . | TGTGCCAGCAGCTTAGTGATTAGCGGGGGGGCCAGAGATACGCAGTATTTT | CASSLVISGGARDTQYF
TRBJ2-7 | . | TRBV6-6 | . | TGTGCCAGCACCCCCGTTCGGCCCGACAGTTCCTACGAGCAGTACTTC | CASTPVRPDSSYEQYF
TRBJ2-1 | . | TRBV7-9 | . | TGTGCCAGCAGCTTAGTAGGCCAGGGTCGGGTCAATGAGCAGTTCTTC | CASSLVGQGRVNEQFF
TRBJ1-2 | TRBD1 | TRBV5-1 | . | TGCGCCAGCAGCTCCGTTACAGGGGACGGCTACACCTTC | CASSSVTGDGYTF
TRBJ1-1 | TRBD1 | TRBV5-1 | . | TGCGCCAGCAGCCCGGGACAGATGAACACTGAAGCTTTCTTT | CASSPGQMNTEAFF
TRBJ2-5 | . | TRBV12-3/TRBV12-4 | . | TGTGCCAGCAGTTTACAGGGACAAGAGACCCAGTACTTC | CASSLQGQETQYF
TRBJ2-7 | . | TRBV7-9 | . | TGTGCCAGCAGCCCGGCCACTCGAGTTGGGCGGTTCTACGAGCAGTACTTC | CASSPATRVGRFYEQYF
TRBJ2-7 | TRBD1 | TRBV10-3 | once | TGTGCCATCAGCACAATACGGGACAGCACCTACGAGCAGTACTTC | CAISTIRDSTYEQYF
TRBJ1-2 | . | TRBV28 | . | TGTGCCAGCAGTTTTGGCGGCGCGGCAGCTAACTATGGCTACACCTTC | CASSFGGAAANYGYTF
TRBJ1-1 | TRBD1 | TRBV10-3 | . | TGTGCCATCAGTGGCTCGGACAGGGTCTCAGCTGAAGCTTTCTTT | CAISGSDRVSAEAFF
TRBJ1-2 | . | TRBV6-6 | . | TGTGCCAGCAGCCCCGGGGGGACCCGGAGCTACACCTTC | CASSPGGTRSYTF
TRBJ1-6 | . | TRBV30 | . | TGTGCCTGGAGCGCTAAGGGGCAGGGTAATACACCCCTCCACTTT | CAWSAKGQGNTPLHF
TRBJ1-5 | . | TRBV6-5 | few | TGTGCCAGCAGTCCCCAGGGGAGCCAGCCCCAGCATTTT | CASSPQGSQPQHF
TRBJ2-1 | . | TRBV5-4 | . | TGTGCCAGCAGGAGGGCCCAGGACCACAATGAGCAGTTCTTC | CASRRAQDHNEQFF
TRBJ2-2 | . | TRBV10-3 | . | TGTGCCATCAGTGAGTCCCTGGGGGGTGGTTACGACACCGGGGAGCTGTTTTTT | CAISESLGGGYDTGELFF